These 25 T cell receptor beta chains were sequenced from one sample in a study of cytomegalovirus exposure and HLA in healthy donors. The study ran its PCR with 60 Vbeta and 13 Jbeta primers. Profiled with immunoSEQ multiplex PCR; TCRdb holds only in-frame clones, not every one. The repertoire holds roughly 200,000 clones, about 80% seen once, with about 2.1% in the top ten. Sample: PBMCs. The receptors were gathered from a man younger than 45 in good health and CMV-seronegative.

The chain uses TRBV28 and TRBJ2-7; tentative D call: TRBD1 (5 bases). This CDR3 region has 16 residues. Germline V CDR1 and CDR2: MDHEN, SYDVKM. V gave up 0 bases and J gave up 4 bases, with 16 bases separating them. The CDR3 sequence is CASSLCRADIEYEQYF. The DNA of the CDR3 is TGTGCCAGCAGTTTATGCAGGGCGGATATAGAGTACGAGCAGTACTTC.

The rearrangement joins TRBV28 to TRBJ2-7, with D unresolved. Germline CDR1 is MDHEN and CDR2 is SYDVKM. The CDR3 contains 11 residues. The CDR3 sequence: CAAANGYEQYF. The CDR3 nucleotides read TGTGCGGCAGCGAATGGCTACGAGCAGTACTTC.

With respect to this clone: Other DNA variants within this sample encode the same CDR3. The chain couples TRBV29-1 to TRBJ1-1; no definite D call. Germline V lookup: CDR1 SQVTM, CDR2 ANQGSEA. CDR3 length: 12 residues. Trimming removed 7 bases from V and 0 bases from J, with 9 bases in between. For the CDR3, the DNA is TGCAGCGGTGGGCAGATGAACACTGAAGCTTTCTTT. Translated, it gives CSGGQMNTEAFF.

CDR3 in amino acids: CASSPVGDEQYF. In nucleotides, the CDR3 is TGTGCCAGCTCCCCCGTTGGAGACGAGCAGTACTTC. The rearrangement links TRBV18 to TRBJ2-7; D gene ambiguous. Per germline, CDR1 KGHSH and CDR2 LQKENI. There are 12 residues in the CDR3. V was pared by 6 bases and J by 5 bases, with 11 bases between.

In this sample, this clone turned up once. This rearrangement joins TRBV5-4 to TRBJ2-1; TRBD1 matches 8 bases. From germline, CDR1 is SGHNT and CDR2 YYREEE (reference sequence). CDR3 length: 15 residues. V lost 2 bases and J lost 2; bases outside the gene matches: 3. The CDR3 loop reads CASSFDRGTYNEQFF. The DNA of the CDR3 is TGTGCCAGCAGCTTCGACAGGGGAACCTACAATGAGCAGTTCTTC.

This clone has a single count. This chain links TRBV9 with TRBJ2-2, with 9 positions matching TRBD2. The CDR3 loop spans 17 amino acids. Trimming cost V 0 bases and J 2 bases; bases outside gene matches: 5. CDR1 and CDR2 (germline): SGDLS, YYNGEE. CDR3 protein: CASSVAGTSINTGELFF. The CDR3 nucleotides read TGTGCCAGCAGCGTAGCAGGGACTAGCATAAACACCGGGGAGCTGTTTTTT.

The chain uses TRBV23-1 and TRBJ1-4, with D possibly matching TRBD1 (6 bases). TRBV23-1 is placed among ORFs of uncertain function. The CDR3 consists of 12 residues. The V gene lost 0 bases and the J gene lost 12 bases, with 8 bases spanning the gap. The CDR3 coding sequence is TGCGCCAGCAGTCAATCGAGGACAGAACTGTTTTTT. This translates into CASSQSRTELFF.

The chain couples TRBV11-3 to TRBJ2-1; D gene unclear. CDR1 and CDR2 from the germline V gene are SGHNT and YENEEA. The V gene lost 6 bases and the J gene lost 5 bases, with 14 bases spanning the gap. CDR3 length equals 14 residues. CDR3 protein: CASSPGSSNNEQFF. CDR3 nucleotide sequence: TGTGCCAGCAGTCCCGGGTCCTCGAACAATGAGCAGTTCTTC.

The chain links TRBV5-1 to TRBJ1-6, with 8 nucleotides matching TRBD1. The CDR3 is made up of 15 amino acids. Losses at the gene ends were 4 bases for V and 6 bases for J; bases not matched to a gene: 6. Germline CDR1 is SGHRS and CDR2 is YFSETQ. The CDR3 DNA reads as TGCGCCAGCAGCGCCGGGACAGGTCTTAATTCACCCCTCCACTTT. This translates into CASSAGTGLNSPLHF.

V usage is TRBV19 and J usage is TRBJ1-1; weak D call: TRBD1 (5 bases). Per the germline V gene, CDR1 is LNHDA and CDR2 is SQIVND (reference sequence). The ends were cut back, 3 bases at V and 7 bases at J, with 9 bases in the middle. The CDR3 loop spans 12 amino acids. CDR3 bases: TGTGCCAGTAGTATCTTCCAGGGTGAAGCTTTCTTT. Protein: CASSIFQGEAFF.

This chain links TRBV9 with TRBJ2-3, with 11 nucleotides matching TRBD1. Per germline, CDR1 SGDLS and CDR2 YYNGEE. V lost 3 bases, J lost 3 bases, and 3 bases stayed unmatched. This CDR3 is built from 15 residues. The DNA for the CDR3 is TGTGCCAGCAGCGGGGACAGGGGGAAAACAGATACGCAGTATTTT. It codes for CASSGDRGKTDTQYF. Combining the CDR3 with reference TRBV9 and TRBJ2-3 gives the whole variable domain DSGVTQTPKHLITATGQRVTLRCSPRSGDLSVYWYQQSLDQGLQFLIQYYNGEERAKGNILERFSAQQFPDLHSELNLSSLELGDSALYFCASSGDRGKTDTQYFGPGTRLTVL.

CDR3 sequence reads: CASSAQGAVGNTIYF. CDR3 nucleotides: TGTGCCAGCAGCGCACAGGGGGCAGTTGGAAACACCATATATTTT. The chain is built from TRBV9 and TRBJ1-3; 9 positions match TRBD1. CDR3 length: 15 amino acids. Per germline, CDR1 SGDLS and CDR2 YYNGEE. V trimming: 3 bases; J trimming: 3 bases; junction bases outside the gene matches: 4.

The rearrangement joins TRBV5-1 to TRBJ1-1; D not resolved. CDR1 and CDR2 (germline): SGHRS, YFSETQ. The CDR3 spans 16 residues. The ends were cut back, 1 base at V and 0 bases at J, with 13 bases in the middle. The CDR3 region has the DNA TGCGCCAGCAGCTTGTTGTCAGAATCCATGAACACTGAAGCTTTCTTT. Its protein is CASSLLSESMNTEAFF.

Here the CDR3 reads CASSEQFPGNTIYF. The CDR3, as DNA: TGTGCCAGCAGCGAACAGTTTCCTGGAAACACCATATATTTT. J is TRBJ1-3 and V is TRBV7-8; D unclear. Trimming shortened V by 5 bases and J by 2 bases, and 10 bases separated the two germline ends. Germline V CDR1 and CDR2: SGHVS, FQNEAQ. There are 14 residues in the CDR3. The complete variable domain, with remaining parts taken from reference TRBV7-8 and TRBJ1-3, reads GAGVSQSPRYKVAKRGQDVALRCDPISGHVSLFWYQQALGQGPEFLTYFQNEAQLDKSGLPSDRFFAERPEGSVSTLKIQRTQQEDSAVYLCASSEQFPGNTIYFGEGSWLTVV.

The chain carries TRBV19 and TRBJ2-7; D possibly corresponds to TRBD1 (6 bases). Germline CDR1 is LNHDA and CDR2 is SQIVND (reference sequence). The V end lost 4 bases, the J end lost 4 bases, and 17 bases lay between the germline ends. This CDR3 comprises 15 residues. CDR3 DNA sequence: TGTGCCAGTAGTACAGGGACACAGAATGGGTACGAGCAGTACTTC. Translating it yields CASSTGTQNGYEQYF.

This sequence joins TRBV6-5 and TRBJ2-1; maybe TRBD2 (5 bases). V was pared by 0 bases and J by 12 bases, with 12 bases between. The CDR3 runs to 13 residues. Germline V gene data show CDR1 as MNHEY and CDR2 as SVGAGI. CDR3 protein: CASSYSSGNRQFF. The DNA for the CDR3 is TGTGCCAGCAGTTACTCGTCGGGGAATAGGCAGTTCTTC.

This clone was seen once. This sequence joins TRBV2 and TRBJ2-5, with a tentative D call TRBD2 (5 bases). The CDR3 is 15 amino acids. The V end lost 0 bases, the J end lost 4 bases, and 12 bases lay between the germline ends. The germline gives CDR1 SNHLY, CDR2 FYNNEI. The CDR3 DNA reads TGTGCCAGCAGTGAAGCGGCGGGTGGTAGAGAGACCCAGTACTTC. Residues: CASSEAAGGRETQYF. Full variable domain (rest looked up from reference TRBV2 and TRBJ2-5): EPEVTQTPSHQVTQMGQEVILRCVPISNHLYFYWYRQILGQKVEFLVSFYNNEISEKSEIFDDQFSVERPDGSNFTLKIRSTKLEDSAMYFCASSEAAGGRETQYFGPGTRLLVL.

The chain links TRBV6-1 to TRBJ2-7; D possibly corresponds to TRBD2 (6 bases). V lost 9 bases and J 0 bases, leaving 15 bases between the germline ends. The CDR3 covers 14 residues. Germline loops: CDR1 MNHNS, CDR2 SASEGT. Here the CDR3 DNA reads TGTGCCAGTCGGATGGGCGGGAACTCCTACGAGCAGTACTTC. This translates into CASRMGGNSYEQYF.

This rearrangement joins TRBV5-1 to TRBJ2-3; 8 bases line up with TRBD1. The CDR3 extends over 13 amino acids. V lost 2 bases to trimming and J lost 6 bases; unmatched junction nucleotides: 2. The germline V gene has CDR1 SGHRS and CDR2 YFSETQ. The CDR3 loop is CASSFTGGDTQYF. The CDR3 nucleotides read TGCGCCAGCAGCTTTACAGGGGGTGATACGCAGTATTTT.

The chain carries TRBV27 and TRBJ2-3; TRBD2 aligns across 7 bases. Looked up from germline, CDR1 is MNHEY and CDR2 is SMNVEV (reference sequence). The CDR3 spans 14 residues. J lost 0 bases, V lost 6 bases, and 3 bases had no gene match. The CDR3 coding sequence is TGTGCCAGCAGAGCGGGGATTAGCACAGATACGCAGTATTTT. Amino acid sequence: CASRAGISTDTQYF.

This clone was observed once. This sequence joins TRBV27 and TRBJ2-4; 10 nucleotides agree with TRBD2. The V gene's germline CDR1 is MNHEY and CDR2 SMNVEV (reference sequence). V trimming: 2 bases; J trimming: 8 bases; junction bases outside the gene matches: 9. The CDR3 is made up of 16 amino acids. This CDR3 reads CASSLDPSGRRDIQYF. CDR3 in DNA: TGTGCCAGCAGTTTAGACCCTAGCGGGAGACGGGACATTCAGTACTTC.

The J gene is TRBJ2-5, the V gene TRBV5-3, with TRBD1 matching 10 bases. TRBV5-3 is recorded as an ORF, its role being uncertain. The CDR3 spans 16 residues. V dropped 1 base and J dropped 5; count of bases not matched to a gene: 8. CDR3 amino acids: CARSLSLTGGGETQYF. The CDR3 region has the DNA TGTGCCAGAAGCTTGAGTTTGACAGGGGGCGGGGAGACCCAGTACTTC.

The gene calls are TRBV13 and TRBJ1-1, with D unclear. The V end was cut by 0 bases, the J end by 1 base, with 12 bases between. The CDR3 length is 16 residues. Germline V CDR1 and CDR2: PRHDT, FYEKMQ (reference sequence). The CDR3 region is CASSLGHRRENTEAFF. Here the CDR3 DNA reads TGTGCCAGCAGCTTAGGCCATAGGAGGGAGAACACTGAAGCTTTCTTT.

V is TRBV4-1 and J is TRBJ2-7, with TRBD1 as a possible D gene (5 bases). Trimming cost V 0 bases and J 6 bases, with 12 bases left between them. The germline CDR1 and CDR2 sequences are MGHRA and YSYEKL. The CDR3 spans 14 residues. The CDR3 spells CASSQDLGVREQYF. The CDR3 DNA reads TGCGCCAGCAGCCAAGATCTAGGGGTTCGCGAGCAGTACTTC.

The chain is built from TRBV11-2 and TRBJ2-1, with TRBD2 identical over 9 bases. Germline V gene lookup returns CDR1 SGHAT and CDR2 FQNNGV. The CDR3 covers 17 residues. Trimming removed 0 bases from V and 4 bases from J; junction bases left unmatched: 7. The CDR3 DNA is TGTGCCAGCAGCTTAGATATATCAGCGGGAGGTTACAATGAGCAGTTCTTC. This encodes CASSLDISAGGYNEQFF.